These 27 T cell receptor beta chains share one sample of origin, sequenced in a study of OX40 agonist ivuxolimab in advanced cancers. The method was the immunoSEQ multiplex PCR assay. In TCRdb, the immuneACCESS table is reduced to in-frame sequences with V and J assigned. These tables do not hold every clone; where another copy was compared, an unresolved V gene accounts for under half, and the others remain unexplained. This sample is represented by 23,000 or so clones; approximately 90% of them were singletons. The ten top clones hold about 35% of the sample. Sequencing used CD4+ or CD8+ T cells sorted from blood, obtained in a trial of the OX40 agonist ivuxolimab. The receptors stem from an adult with an advanced solid tumor such as melanoma, head and neck, liver or kidney cancer.

This chain joins TRBV15 and TRBJ1-2; no clear D gene. The CDR3 totals 14 residues. With 3 bases removed from V and 8 bases from J, the gap between germline ends came to 16 bases. CDR1 and CDR2 from the germline V gene are LNHNV and YYDKDF (reference sequence). This chain's CDR3 is CATSSPLEPGGYTF. The DNA for the CDR3 is TGTGCCACCAGCAGTCCCCTAGAACCTGGAGGCTACACCTTC.

The gene calls are TRBV19 and TRBJ1-2; possible D gene TRBD1, 6 bases. The length of the CDR3 is 15 residues. From germline, CDR1 is LNHDA and CDR2 SQIVND (reference sequence). The ends were cut back, 5 bases at V and 0 bases at J, with 13 bases in the middle. In nucleotides, the CDR3 is TGTGCCAGTAGTTCTAGACAGGTTCCTAACTATGGCTACACCTTC. This encodes CASSSRQVPNYGYTF.

The chain combines TRBV5-4 with TRBJ2-7, with 10 bases lining up with TRBD2. Per germline, CDR1 SGHNT and CDR2 YYREEE (reference sequence). Trimming at V came to 1 base and at J to 3 bases, leaving 4 bases not matched to a gene. The CDR3 length is 15 residues. The CDR3 DNA reads TGTGCCAGCAGCTTGTGGGCTAGCGGGAGCTACGAGCAGTACTTC. Translated: CASSLWASGSYEQYF.

The chain uses TRBV14 and TRBJ2-4; 11 bases agree with TRBD2. CDR3 length equals 15 residues. With V trimmed by 6 bases and J by 7 bases, 8 bases remained unmatched. The V gene's germline CDR1 is SGHDN and CDR2 FVKESK. This CDR3 reads CASSRLAGFDNIQYF. The CDR3, as DNA: TGTGCCAGCAGTCGACTAGCGGGATTTGATAACATTCAGTACTTC.

This clone came up a few times. The chain is built from TRBV19 and TRBJ2-6; D gene unclear. There are 16 residues in the CDR3. Trimming took off 0 bases at V and 0 bases at J, with 6 bases between the two ends. In germline, CDR1 is LNHDA, CDR2 SQIVND (reference sequence). This chain's CDR3 is CASSIDLGSGANVLTF. The CDR3 DNA follows: TGTGCCAGTAGTATAGATCTTGGCTCTGGGGCCAACGTCCTGACTTTC.

The chain is built from TRBV6-1 and TRBJ2-7, with 13 bases fitting TRBD2. CDR1 MNHNS and CDR2 SASEGT come from the germline V gene. After removal of 1 base from V and 7 bases from J, the junction contained 10 bases not matched to a gene. This CDR3 contains 17 residues. CDR3 nucleotides: TGTGCCAGCAGTGAAGGCCACGGACTAGCGGGAGTGAGAGAGCAGTACTTC. Its protein product is CASSEGHGLAGVREQYF.

There are a few counts of this clone. The J gene is TRBJ2-1, the V gene TRBV28; D is unresolved. The CDR3 is 15 amino acids. Trimming left V 3 bases short and J 5 bases short, with 14 bases between. Germline V gene data show CDR1 as MDHEN and CDR2 as SYDVKM. The CDR3 region is CASSFTQDRNNEQFF. DNA for the CDR3: TGTGCCAGCAGTTTCACCCAAGACCGGAACAATGAGCAGTTCTTC.

The V gene is TRBV5-5, the J gene TRBJ2-7, with 7 bases identical to TRBD2. The CDR3 runs to 18 residues. Germline CDR1 and CDR2: SGHKS and YYEKEE (reference sequence). V was pared by 1 base and J by 3 bases, with 16 bases of the junction left unmatched. Here the CDR3 DNA reads TGTGCCAGCAGCTTGAGCGGCATCGCGGGAGCCTTCTACTACGAGCAGTACTTC. Translation: CASSLSGIAGAFYYEQYF.

DNA for the CDR3: TGTGCCAGCAGTGACTCGATCGGGACAGGGGCCACTGAAGCTTTCTTT. The encoded protein is CASSDSIGTGATEAFF. The genes are TRBV6-4 and TRBJ1-1; 10 bases are shared with TRBD1. The CDR3 length is 16 residues. V was pared by 0 bases and J by 4 bases, with 5 bases of the junction left unmatched. From germline, CDR1 is MRHNA and CDR2 SNTAGT.

This sequence joins TRBV7-2 and TRBJ1-1, with D uncertain. Germline CDR1 is SGHTA and CDR2 is FQGNSA. There are 12 residues in the CDR3. Trimming stripped 2 bases from V and 3 bases from J, with 4 bases between. This chain's CDR3 is CASSLSHTEAFF. The CDR3 DNA reads TGTGCCAGCAGCTTATCCCACACTGAAGCTTTCTTT.

The V and J genes are TRBV6-5 and TRBJ2-7; the D gene is possibly TRBD2 (5 bases). The CDR3 has 15 residues. The ends were cut back, 4 bases at V and 2 bases at J, with 15 bases in the middle. From germline, CDR1 is MNHEY and CDR2 SVGAGI. The CDR3 DNA reads TGTGCCAGCAGTTGGGCCGCCGGAGGTCCCTACGAGCAGTACTTC. It specifies CASSWAAGGPYEQYF.

This clone was seen once. J is TRBJ1-1 and V is TRBV7-9; D possibly corresponds to TRBD1 (5 bases). This CDR3 comprises 12 residues. V shed 6 bases and J shed 8 bases, with 13 bases lying between them. Per germline, CDR1 SEHNR and CDR2 FQNEAQ (reference sequence). The CDR3: CASRSGIPEAFF. DNA for the CDR3: TGTGCCAGCAGGTCAGGGATCCCCGAAGCTTTCTTT.

The gene calls are TRBV6-1 and TRBJ2-4, with D possibly TRBD2 on 5 matching bases. This CDR3 has 14 amino acids. Germline V gene sequence: CDR1 MNHNS, CDR2 SASEGT. Trimming shortened V by 8 bases and J by 6 bases, and 17 bases separated the two germline ends. CDR3 DNA: TGTGCCAGCCAATTCAGAGGGCAAATAAACATTCAGTACTTC. Protein: CASQFRGQINIQYF.

This clone was observed a single time. The V call is TRBV30, the J call TRBJ2-6; D gene unclear. The V end was cut by 4 bases, the J end by 0 bases, with 1 base between. This CDR3 has 12 residues. CDR1 GTSNPN and CDR2 SVGIG come from the germline V gene (reference sequence). CDR3 sequence: CAWTSGANVLTF. DNA for the CDR3: TGTGCCTGGACCTCTGGGGCCAACGTCCTGACTTTC. Filled out from reference TRBV30 and TRBJ2-6, the complete variable domain reads SQTIHQWPATLVQPVGSPLSLECTVEGTSNPNLYWYRQAAGRGLQLLFYSVGIGQISSEVPQNLSASRPQDRQFILSSKKLLLSDSGFYLCAWTSGANVLTFGAGSRLTVL.

V is TRBV11-2 and J is TRBJ2-5; tentative D call: TRBD2 (6 bases). CDR3 length: 16 residues. The V end lost 4 bases, the J end lost 5 bases, and 20 bases lay between the germline ends. The V gene's germline CDR1 is SGHAT and CDR2 FQNNGV. The CDR3 DNA follows: TGTGCCAGCAGCTCCGCCGCCGCGGGACCGTGGGAGACCCAGTACTTC. Translated: CASSSAAAGPWETQYF.

This rearrangement joins TRBV27 to TRBJ1-4, with 11 bases that match TRBD1. The CDR3 spans 17 residues. Germline-derived CDR1 and CDR2 are MNHEY and SMNVEV (reference sequence). The J segment lost 8 bases and the V segment lost 8 bases, leaving 16 bases of the junction unmatched. The CDR3 loop is CASAVGTGGPRYEKLFF. The CDR3 DNA follows: TGTGCCAGCGCAGTGGGGACAGGGGGTCCGCGGTACGAAAAACTGTTTTTT.

The V and J genes are TRBV19 and TRBJ1-1; no clear D gene. The CDR3 is 13 residues long. The V end was cut by 8 bases, the J end by 1 base, with 11 bases between. Germline V lookup: CDR1 LNHDA, CDR2 SQIVND (reference sequence). This CDR3 reads CASGVGGNTEAFF. The CDR3 bases are TGTGCCAGTGGGGTTGGAGGGAACACTGAAGCTTTCTTT.

This chain uses TRBV2 with TRBJ2-2; 10 nucleotides match TRBD2. Looked up from germline, CDR1 is SNHLY and CDR2 is FYNNEI. V shed 2 bases and J 4 bases; nucleotides not matched to a gene: 7. The CDR3 is 17 amino acids. The CDR3 DNA follows: TGTGCCAGCAGTGAATTCCTAGCGGGAGTCGGCACCGGGGAGCTGTTTTTT. The encoded protein is CASSEFLAGVGTGELFF.

This rearrangement joins TRBV30 to TRBJ1-4; the D gene is possibly TRBD1 (6 bases). Trimming removed 2 bases at V and 10 bases at J, with 14 bases between. There are 13 residues in the CDR3. CDR1 is GTSNPN, CDR2 SVGIG, per germline (reference sequence). CDR3: CAWSPPGGGKLFF. CDR3 DNA sequence: TGTGCCTGGAGTCCCCCCGGGGGCGGAAAACTGTTTTTT.

V usage is TRBV10-2 and J usage is TRBJ1-5, with 11 nucleotides matching TRBD1. The CDR3 extends over 18 amino acids. Trimming took 2 bases from V and 2 from J; bases not matched to a gene: 8. Germline loops: CDR1 WSHSY, CDR2 SAAADI. The CDR3 loop reads CASSESIRGQGGNQPQHF. CDR3 DNA: TGCGCCAGCAGTGAGAGTATCCGGGGACAGGGGGGCAATCAGCCCCAGCATTTT.

This rearrangement joins TRBV30 to TRBJ2-7; 7 bases are shared with TRBD1. CDR1 is GTSNPN, CDR2 SVGIG, per germline (reference sequence). V dropped 5 bases and J dropped 4; count of bases not matched to a gene: 11. This CDR3 has 14 amino acids. CDR3 nucleotide sequence: TGTGCCTGGCAGCACGGACAGGTTACGTACGAGCAGTACTTC. Translated: CAWQHGQVTYEQYF.

The V and J genes are TRBV27 and TRBJ2-1; tentatively, D is TRBD2 (5 bases). Germline CDR1 is MNHEY and CDR2 is SMNVEV (reference sequence). The CDR3 is made up of 16 amino acids. Between the trimmed V and J ends, which lost 3 bases and 4 bases, there was a span of 16 bases. The CDR3 here is CASSFSVPSIYNEQFF. In nucleotides, the CDR3 is TGTGCCAGCAGTTTTTCAGTGCCTAGCATTTACAATGAGCAGTTCTTC.

The chain carries TRBV9 and TRBJ2-7, with D possibly matching TRBD1 (6 bases). Germline CDR1 and CDR2: SGDLS and YYNGEE. V was clipped by 0 bases and J by 7 bases, with 26 bases between them. The CDR3 contains 18 residues. CDR3 sequence reads: CASSVGVWTATEAEEQYF. Written as DNA, the CDR3 is TGTGCCAGCAGCGTAGGGGTGTGGACAGCTACCGAAGCTGAAGAGCAGTACTTC.

The gene calls are TRBV6-5 and TRBJ1-2; 8 nucleotides align to TRBD1. The germline V gene has CDR1 MNHEY and CDR2 SVGAGI. CDR3 length equals 12 residues. V was clipped by 6 bases and J by 7 bases; unmatched bases: 4. The CDR3: CASRSTGVGYTF. The CDR3, as DNA: TGTGCCAGCAGATCGACAGGGGTTGGCTACACCTTC.

The V and J genes are TRBV7-2 and TRBJ2-7, with D uncertain. CDR1 and CDR2 (germline): SGHTA, FQGNSA. The length of the CDR3 is 12 residues. Trimming removed 3 bases at V and 2 bases at J, with 5 bases between. CDR3 sequence reads: CASSFVTYEQYF. The CDR3 DNA reads TGTGCCAGCAGCTTCGTCACCTACGAGCAGTACTTC. Variable domain in full (rest from reference TRBV7-2 and TRBJ2-7): GAGVSQSPSNKVTEKGKDVELRCDPISGHTALYWYRQSLGQGLEFLIYFQGNSAPDKSGLPSDRFSAERTGGSVSTLTIQRTQQEDSAVYLCASSFVTYEQYFGPGTRLTVT.

V gene TRBV19 combines with J gene TRBJ1-1; D gene uncertain. CDR1 LNHDA and CDR2 SQIVND come from the germline V gene (reference sequence). Trimming took off 6 bases at V and 9 bases at J, with 8 bases between the two ends. The CDR3 is made up of 10 amino acids. The CDR3 spells CASRKVKAFF. CDR3 DNA: TGTGCCAGTAGAAAAGTTAAAGCTTTCTTT. Complete variable domain (other parts from reference TRBV19 and TRBJ1-1): DGGITQSPKYLFRKEGQNVTLSCEQNLNHDAMYWYRQDPGQGLRLIYYSQIVNDFQKGDIAEGYSVSREKKESFPLTVTSAQKNPTAFYLCASRKVKAFFGQGTRLTVV.

The genes are TRBV7-6 and TRBJ2-1; D is perhaps TRBD1 (5 bases). Germline V gives CDR1 SGHVS, CDR2 FNYEAQ. The CDR3 extends over 12 amino acids. V lost 3 bases to trimming and J lost 9 bases, with 9 bases between them. The CDR3 loop is CASSFQGVEQFF. The CDR3 DNA is TGTGCCAGCAGCTTTCAGGGTGTTGAGCAGTTCTTC.